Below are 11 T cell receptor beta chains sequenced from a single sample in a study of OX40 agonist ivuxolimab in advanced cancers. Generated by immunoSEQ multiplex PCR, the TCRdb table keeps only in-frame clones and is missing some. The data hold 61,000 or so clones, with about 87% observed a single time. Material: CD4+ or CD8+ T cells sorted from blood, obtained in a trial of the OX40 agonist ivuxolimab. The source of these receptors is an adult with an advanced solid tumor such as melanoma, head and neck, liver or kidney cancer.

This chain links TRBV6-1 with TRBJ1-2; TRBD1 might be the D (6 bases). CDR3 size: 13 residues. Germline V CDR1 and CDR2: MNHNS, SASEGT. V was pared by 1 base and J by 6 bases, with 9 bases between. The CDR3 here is CASSEDRANGYTF. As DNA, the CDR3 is TGTGCCAGCAGTGAAGACAGGGCCAATGGCTACACCTTC.

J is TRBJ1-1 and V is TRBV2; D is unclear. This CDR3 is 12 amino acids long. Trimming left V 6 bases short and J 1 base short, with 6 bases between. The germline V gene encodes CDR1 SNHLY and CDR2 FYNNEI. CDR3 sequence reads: CASRQENTEAFF. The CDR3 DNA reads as TGTGCCAGCAGGCAAGAGAACACTGAAGCTTTCTTT.

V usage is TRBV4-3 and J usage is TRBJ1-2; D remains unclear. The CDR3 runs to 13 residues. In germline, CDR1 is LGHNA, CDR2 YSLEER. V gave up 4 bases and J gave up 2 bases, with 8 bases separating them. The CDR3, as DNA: TGCGCCAGCAGCCGGGCGGAAAACTATGGCTACACCTTC. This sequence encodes CASSRAENYGYTF.

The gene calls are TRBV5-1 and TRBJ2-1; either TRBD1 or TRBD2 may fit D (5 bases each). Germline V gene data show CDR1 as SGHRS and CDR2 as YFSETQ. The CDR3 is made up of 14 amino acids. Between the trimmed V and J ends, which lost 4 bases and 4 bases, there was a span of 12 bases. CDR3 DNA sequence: TGCGCCAGCAGCCTGGGGGACGGGTACAATGAGCAGTTCTTC. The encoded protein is CASSLGDGYNEQFF. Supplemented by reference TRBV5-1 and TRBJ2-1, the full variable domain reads KAGVTQTPRYLIKTRGQQVTLSCSPISGHRSVSWYQQTPGQGLQFLFEYFSETQRNKGNFPGRFSGRQFSNSRSEMNVSTLELGDSALYLCASSLGDGYNEQFFGPGTRLTVL.

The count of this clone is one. CDR3 protein: CASSFQVEKLFF. In DNA form, the CDR3 reads TGTGCCAGCAGTTTCCAAGTTGAAAAACTGTTTTTT. The chain carries TRBV28 and TRBJ1-4; the D is unclear. Germline V gives CDR1 MDHEN, CDR2 SYDVKM. Trimming shortened V by 3 bases and J by 7 bases, and 6 bases separated the two germline ends. CDR3 length: 12 residues.

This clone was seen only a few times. CDR3 loop: CASPKGIPHQPQHF. Written as DNA, the CDR3 is TGTGCCAGCCCTAAGGGGATCCCGCATCAGCCCCAGCATTTT. This chain uses TRBV7-2 with TRBJ1-5; the D gene is possibly TRBD1 (5 bases). Germline lookup yields CDR1 SGHTA and CDR2 FQGNSA. The CDR3 runs to 14 residues. Trimming stripped 8 bases from V and 5 bases from J, with 16 bases between. Combining the CDR3 with reference TRBV7-2 and TRBJ1-5 gives the whole variable domain GAGVSQSPSNKVTEKGKDVELRCDPISGHTALYWYRQSLGQGLEFLIYFQGNSAPDKSGLPSDRFSAERTGGSVSTLTIQRTQQEDSAVYLCASPKGIPHQPQHFGDGTRLSIL.

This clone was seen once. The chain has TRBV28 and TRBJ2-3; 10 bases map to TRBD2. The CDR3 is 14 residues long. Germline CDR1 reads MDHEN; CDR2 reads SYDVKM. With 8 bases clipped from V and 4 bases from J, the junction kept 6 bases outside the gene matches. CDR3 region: CASEAGGNADTQYF. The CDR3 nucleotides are TGTGCCAGCGAAGCGGGGGGGAACGCAGATACGCAGTATTTT.

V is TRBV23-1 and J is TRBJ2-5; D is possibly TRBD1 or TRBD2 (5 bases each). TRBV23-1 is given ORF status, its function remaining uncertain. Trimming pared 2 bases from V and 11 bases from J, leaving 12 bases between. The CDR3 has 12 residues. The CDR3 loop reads CASSQALGEQYF. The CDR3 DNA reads TGCGCCAGCAGTCAAGCGCTGGGGGAGCAGTACTTC.

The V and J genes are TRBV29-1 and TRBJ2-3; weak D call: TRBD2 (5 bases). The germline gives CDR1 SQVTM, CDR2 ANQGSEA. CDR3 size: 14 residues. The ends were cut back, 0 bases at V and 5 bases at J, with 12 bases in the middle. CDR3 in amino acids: CSVEDPGRGDTQYF. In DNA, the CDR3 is TGCAGCGTTGAAGATCCGGGCCGGGGAGATACGCAGTATTTT.

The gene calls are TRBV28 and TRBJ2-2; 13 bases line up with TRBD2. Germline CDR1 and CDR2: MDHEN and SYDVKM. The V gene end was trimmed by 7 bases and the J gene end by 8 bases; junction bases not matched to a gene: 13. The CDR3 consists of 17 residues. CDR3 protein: CASTATWTSGRGGELFF. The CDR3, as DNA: TGTGCCAGCACCGCGACTTGGACTAGCGGGAGAGGTGGGGAGCTGTTTTTT.

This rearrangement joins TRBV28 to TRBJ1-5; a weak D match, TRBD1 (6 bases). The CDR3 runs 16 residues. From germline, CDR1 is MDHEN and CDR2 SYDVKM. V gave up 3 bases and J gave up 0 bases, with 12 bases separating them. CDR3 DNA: TGTGCCAGCAGTTTTGGGACACACTATAGCAATCAGCCCCAGCATTTT. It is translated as CASSFGTHYSNQPQHF. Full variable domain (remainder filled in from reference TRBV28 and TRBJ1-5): DVKVTQSSRYLVKRTGEKVFLECVQDMDHENMFWYRQDPGLGLRLIYFSYDVKMKEKGDIPEGYSVSREKKERFSLILESASTNQTSMYLCASSFGTHYSNQPQHFGDGTRLSIL.